The 14 T cell receptor beta chains listed next were all sequenced from one sample in a study of control samples from healthy donors and cancer patients. This table comes from immunoSEQ multiplex PCR, and its TCRdb copy is limited to in-frame clones, with some not included. The sample lists some 120,000 clones, roughly nine tenths seen once, with 1.1% in the top ten. The sample consisted of PBMCs. These receptor sequences come from a woman aged 50 to 60 with colorectal cancer.

V usage is TRBV7-9 and J usage is TRBJ2-7; 7 positions agree with TRBD1. This CDR3 spans 13 amino acids. Germline V gene sequence: CDR1 SEHNR, CDR2 FQNEAQ (reference sequence). The V segment lost 8 bases and the J segment 5 bases; nucleotides outside the gene matches: 9. The chain's CDR3 is CASGTRQGNEQYF. The CDR3 nucleotides read TGTGCCAGCGGTACCCGACAGGGCAACGAGCAGTACTTC.

The chain uses TRBV5-1 and TRBJ1-2, with 8 bases fitting TRBD1. This CDR3 is built from 15 residues. Germline CDR1 is SGHRS and CDR2 is YFSETQ. V lost 1 base to trimming and J lost 3 bases; unmatched junction nucleotides: 5. For the CDR3, the DNA is TGCGCCAGCAGCTTGTTGCAGGGGGCTGACTATGGCTACACCTTC. Protein product: CASSLLQGADYGYTF.

This sequence joins TRBV7-3 and TRBJ1-1; D perhaps matches TRBD1 (5 bases). The length of the CDR3 is 16 residues. Trimming cost V 2 bases and J 0 bases, with 13 bases left between them. The germline CDR1 and CDR2 sequences are SGHTA and FQGTGA. DNA for the CDR3: TGTGCCAGCAGCTTAGGTCCGGGACGGTTGAACACTGAAGCTTTCTTT. Amino acid sequence: CASSLGPGRLNTEAFF.

The chain couples TRBV3-1 (or the pseudogene TRBV3-2) to TRBJ2-1, with D possibly matching TRBD2 (6 bases). Trimming took off 5 bases at V and 10 bases at J, with 12 bases between the two ends. This CDR3 is 12 amino acids long. CDR1 is LGHDT, CDR2 YNNKEL, per germline (reference sequence). The CDR3 loop is CASSTLGLEQFF. For the CDR3, the DNA is TGTGCCAGCAGCACCCTGGGACTGGAGCAGTTCTTC.

This chain connects TRBV5-1 to TRBJ2-3; TRBD2 might be the D (5 bases). V lost 9 bases and J lost 2, with 19 bases in between. Germline V CDR1 and CDR2: SGHRS, YFSETQ. This CDR3 spans 15 amino acids. The CDR3: CATTVRSGPTDTQYF. The CDR3 region has the DNA TGCGCCACCACTGTACGGAGCGGCCCCACAGATACGCAGTATTTT.

The J gene is TRBJ1-1, the V gene TRBV2; D remains unclear. CDR1 and CDR2 from the germline V gene are SNHLY and FYNNEI. V lost 6 bases to trimming and J lost 5 bases, with 19 bases between them. The CDR3 runs to 15 residues. The CDR3 is CASRRTEGVGTEAFF. For the CDR3, the DNA is TGTGCCAGCAGGAGGACGGAAGGTGTTGGAACTGAAGCTTTCTTT.

This clone was seen just once. The chain couples TRBV11-3 to TRBJ2-7, with TRBD1 as a possible D gene (5 bases). Germline lookup yields CDR1 SGHNT and CDR2 YENEEA. The ends were cut back, 1 base at V and 2 bases at J, with 15 bases in the middle. The length of the CDR3 is 16 residues. The CDR3 sequence: CASSLGYSDNAYEQYF. In DNA, the CDR3 is TGTGCCAGCAGCTTAGGTTACTCGGACAATGCCTACGAGCAGTACTTC.

This rearrangement joins TRBV19 to TRBJ1-1; 10 bases align to TRBD1. Trimming at V came to 3 bases and at J to 0 bases, leaving 4 bases not matched to a gene. Per the germline V gene, CDR1 is LNHDA and CDR2 is SQIVND (reference sequence). The length of the CDR3 is 16 residues. CDR3: CASSISGTGVNTEAFF. CDR3 bases: TGTGCCAGTAGTATCTCTGGGACAGGGGTGAACACTGAAGCTTTCTTT.

The V gene is TRBV2, the J gene TRBJ2-7; D is uncertain. Trimming removed 10 bases from V and 0 bases from J, with 13 bases in between. The CDR3 totals 13 residues. Germline CDR1 SNHLY, CDR2 FYNNEI. The CDR3 nucleotides are TGTGCCACCTGGGCGGACCTCTCCTACGAGCAGTACTTC. Translating it yields CATWADLSYEQYF.

The J gene is TRBJ2-7, the V gene TRBV12-3 or TRBV12-4, with no clear D. V was clipped by 2 bases and J by 3 bases, with 8 bases between them. The CDR3 sequence is 13 residues long. The CDR3 nucleotides are TGTGCCAGCAGTTTACGGGCCGTCTACGAGCAGTACTTC. Its translation: CASSLRAVYEQYF.

The CDR3: CASSETGYLRFYGYTF. The DNA for the CDR3 is TGTGCCAGCAGTGAAACTGGCTACCTAAGATTCTATGGCTACACCTTC. V and J are TRBV6-1 and TRBJ1-2; D unclear. Looked up from germline, CDR1 is MNHNS and CDR2 is SASEGT. V shed 2 bases and J shed 4 bases, with 17 bases lying between them. The CDR3 has 16 amino acids.

The chain combines TRBV5-1 with TRBJ1-3; tentatively, D is TRBD1 (5 bases). This CDR3 comprises 15 residues. Germline loops: CDR1 SGHRS, CDR2 YFSETQ. V gave up 1 base and J gave up 2 bases, with 10 bases separating them. The CDR3 region is CASSLSQGTGNTIYF. In DNA form, the CDR3 reads TGCGCCAGCAGCTTGTCCCAGGGAACTGGAAACACCATATATTTT.

The CDR3 spells CASSLEVLGTDTQYF. CDR3 bases: TGTGCCAGCAGCTTAGAGGTCCTTGGCACAGATACGCAGTATTTT. The chain links TRBV7-6 to TRBJ2-3; D gene unclear. The length of the CDR3 is 15 residues. Trimming left V 1 base short and J 1 base short, with 9 bases between. Germline CDR1 reads SGHVS; CDR2 reads FNYEAQ.

This rearrangement joins TRBV18 to TRBJ1-1, with 7 bases that match TRBD1. The CDR3 totals 15 residues. Germline CDR1 KGHSH, CDR2 LQKENI. Unmatched junction bases numbered 5, after V lost 3 bases and J lost 1 base. Here the CDR3 reads CASSPGDSRNTEAFF. The CDR3, as DNA: TGTGCCAGCTCACCGGGGGACAGTCGGAACACTGAAGCTTTCTTT. Combining the CDR3 with reference TRBV18 and TRBJ1-1 gives the whole variable domain NAGVMQNPRHLVRRRGQEARLRCSPMKGHSHVYWYRQLPEEGLKFMVYLQKENIIDESGMPKERFSAEFPKEGPSILRIQQVVRGDSAAYFCASSPGDSRNTEAFFGQGTRLTVV.